These 30 T cell receptor beta chains were all obtained from the same sample, sequenced in a study of T cell clonality in common variable immunodeficiency. Here immunoSEQ multiplex PCR was the method, and the copy in TCRdb shows in-frame clones only, minus some. The sample shows 50,000 to 65,000 clones, none of them appearing just once. The sequenced sample consisted of peripheral blood mononuclear cells. The source is a person aged 18 to 69 in good health.

In its sample, this clone was seen many times. The CDR3 goes on 3 residues after the read ends, and that part is filled in from the germline J gene. The chain recombines TRBV7-3 with TRBJ1-1, with D perhaps TRBD1 (5 bases). Germline V gene data show CDR1 as SGHTA and CDR2 as FQGTGA. Trimming left V 4 bases short and J 1 base short, with 19 bases between. This CDR3 is 17 amino acids long. The CDR3 is CASSSGSLPQGNTEAFF. Incomplete CDR3 DNA: TGTGCCAGCAGCTCAGGGAGTCTCCCCCAGGGGAACACTGAA.

This clone was seen repeatedly, ten times or more. The read terminates 3 residues before the CDR3 end, so the remaining end is supplied by the germline J gene. This sequence joins TRBV20-1 and TRBJ2-3; TRBD2 matches at 8 bases. Trimming removed 6 bases from V and 3 bases from J; junction bases left unmatched: 5. This CDR3 spans 13 amino acids. The V gene's germline CDR1 is DFQATT and CDR2 SNEGSKA (reference sequence). The covered CDR3 bases are TGCAGTGCCCCACGCGGGGGGACAGATACG. Translated: CSAPRGGTDT. The whole CDR3 region reads CSAPRGGTDTQYF.

This clone was seen repeatedly, ten times or more. The missing CDR3 end, 3 residues past where the read stops, is filled in from the germline J gene. The genes are TRBV24-1 and TRBJ1-2; the match to TRBD1 covers 8 bases. Germline V gene sequence: CDR1 KGHDR, CDR2 SFDVKD. The CDR3 is 14 amino acids. CDR3 residues: CATSDSLQGDGYTF. Partial CDR3 DNA: TGTGCCACCAGTGACTCGCTACAGGGGGACGGC.

This clone has ten or more counts. The CDR3 end falls 3 residues outside the read, so it is completed with the germline J gene. V gene TRBV7-6 combines with J gene TRBJ2-2; 7 bases line up with TRBD1. Looked up from germline, CDR1 is SGHVS and CDR2 is FNYEAQ. V dropped 5 bases and J dropped 0; count of bases not matched to a gene: 6. This CDR3 has 16 residues. The part of the CDR3 DNA that was read is TGTGCCAGCAGCCCCCGGACAGGAGCGAACACCGGGGAG. Its protein is CASSPRTGANTGE. The whole CDR3 is CASSPRTGANTGELFF.

This clone occurred many times. Read data end 3 residues before the CDR3 end; the end is taken from the germline J gene. The rearrangement links TRBV6-1 to TRBJ2-5; perhaps TRBD1 as D (5 bases). Germline assignment: CDR1 MNHNS and CDR2 SASEGT. The CDR3 totals 15 residues. V was clipped by 3 bases and J by 4 bases, with 15 bases between them. The CDR3 bases that were read are TGTGCCAGCAGTGATCTTAAGGGGCTGGGAGAGACC. The encoded protein is CASSDLKGLGET. The whole CDR3 sequence is CASSDLKGLGETQYF.

This clone was counted many times. The observed sequence ends 3 residues before the CDR3 terminus, with the missing tail filled in from the germline J gene. The chain is built from TRBV4-2 and TRBJ2-6; 7 nucleotides align to TRBD1. The CDR3 is 18 amino acids. Per the germline V gene, CDR1 is LGHNA and CDR2 is YNFKEQ. With V trimmed by 3 bases and J by 1 base, 9 bases remained unmatched. The covered CDR3 bases are TGTGCCAGCAGCCAGCCGACAGGGTGGAGTTCTGGGGCCAACGTC. Protein sequence: CASSQPTGWSSGANV. The full CDR3 sequence reads CASSQPTGWSSGANVLTF.

In its sample, this clone was seen many times. Read data end 3 residues before the CDR3 end; the end is taken from the germline J gene. J is TRBJ1-6 and V is TRBV5-5; 7 bases fit TRBD1. Germline V gives CDR1 SGHKS, CDR2 YYEKEE (reference sequence). The V and J ends lost 3 bases and 7 bases, in that order; junction bases with no gene match: 4. The CDR3 runs 14 residues. The CDR3 is CASSSGQMNSPLHF. The CDR3 DNA, read in part, is TGTGCCAGCAGCTCGGGACAGATGAATTCACCC.

This clone was recorded at least ten times. The read ends 3 residues shy of where the CDR3 ends; the end is completed using the germline J gene. The chain employs TRBV5-1 and TRBJ1-2; 11 bases fit TRBD1. CDR3 length: 15 amino acids. Per germline, CDR1 SGHRS and CDR2 YFSETQ. The CDR3 loop is CASSLGGQGAQGYTF. The sequenced part of the CDR3 DNA is TGCGCCAGCAGCTTGGGCGGACAGGGGGCGCAGGGC.

Ten or more counts support this clone. The read falls 3 residues short of the CDR3 end, and the missing part is taken from the germline J gene. The rearrangement joins TRBV5-1 to TRBJ2-3, with D tentatively TRBD2 (6 bases). CDR1 and CDR2 from the germline V gene are SGHRS and YFSETQ. The CDR3 has 13 residues. The V end was cut by 6 bases, the J end by 4 bases, with 12 bases between. CDR3 DNA, as far as it was read: TGCGCCAGCACCGAACCGGGGGCAGATACG. The encoded protein is CASTEPGADT. The full-length CDR3 reads as CASTEPGADTQYF. Looking up the rest from reference TRBV5-1 and TRBJ2-3 gives the full variable domain: KAGVTQTPRYLIKTRGQQVTLSCSPISGHRSVSWYQQTPGQGLQFLFEYFSETQRNKGNFPGRFSGRQFSNSRSEMNVSTLELGDSALYLCASTEPGADTQYFGPGTRLTVL.

In its sample, this clone was seen many times. The DNA ends 3 residues before the CDR3 does, and the rest of the CDR3 is filled in from the germline J gene. The rearrangement uses TRBV12-3 or TRBV12-4 and TRBJ1-1; tentative D call: TRBD1 (6 bases). This CDR3 contains 14 residues. V shed 7 bases and J shed 3 bases, with 15 bases lying between them. CDR3 bases read: TGTGCCAGCACCCCGCGAGAGGGGGACACTGAA. Translation: CASTPREGDTE. The complete CDR3 protein is CASTPREGDTEAFF.

This clone occurred many times. The read comes to an end 3 residues before the CDR3 does, leaving the germline J gene to fill in the end. V and J are TRBV18 and TRBJ2-6; 8 nucleotides line up with TRBD1. Germline CDR1 reads KGHSH; CDR2 reads LQKENI. The CDR3 has 17 residues. Trimming took 4 bases from V and 3 from J; bases not matched to a gene: 8. CDR3 DNA (partial): TGTGCCAGCTCACGAGGGACAGGCCGGGGTGGGGCCAACGTC. Translation gives CASSRGTGRGGANV. The whole CDR3 reads CASSRGTGRGGANVLTF. The variable domain in full, completed from reference TRBV18 and TRBJ2-6, reads NAGVMQNPRHLVRRRGQEARLRCSPMKGHSHVYWYRQLPEEGLKFMVYLQKENIIDESGMPKERFSAEFPKEGPSILRIQQVVRGDSAAYFCASSRGTGRGGANVLTFGAGSRLTVL.

This clone has ten or more counts. The CDR3 end falls 3 residues outside the read, so it is completed with the germline J gene. The chain combines TRBV5-1 with TRBJ1-4; no clear D gene. The CDR3 spans 18 residues. V was clipped by 4 bases and J by 6 bases, with 25 bases between them. Per germline, CDR1 SGHRS and CDR2 YFSETQ. The CDR3 is CASSMLPDRVRLDEKLFF. The DNA read from the CDR3 is TGCGCCAGCAGCATGTTGCCGGACCGGGTGAGACTAGATGAAAAA.

This clone occurred many times. The read ends 3 residues early relative to the CDR3; the germline J gene fills the gap. The rearrangement uses TRBV19 and TRBJ1-3; D possibly corresponds to TRBD1 (6 bases). Germline loops: CDR1 LNHDA, CDR2 SQIVND (reference sequence). V was shortened by 7 bases and J by 4 bases, with 14 bases between the two germline ends. This CDR3 spans 14 amino acids. Incomplete CDR3 DNA: TGTGCCAGTACCCCTGGGACAAGCGGAAACACC. Its protein product is CASTPGTSGNT. The entire CDR3 sequence reads CASTPGTSGNTIYF.

This clone was seen at least ten times. The read gets to within 3 residues of the CDR3 end, and the germline J gene fills in the rest. The gene calls are TRBV7-9 and TRBJ2-2, with TRBD1 as a possible D gene (6 bases). Trimming cost V 2 bases and J 1 base, with 8 bases left between them. The CDR3 is made up of 15 amino acids. Germline CDR1 is SEHNR and CDR2 is FQNEAQ (reference sequence). The CDR3 spells CASSLPGVNTGELFF. The sequenced CDR3 bases are TGTGCCAGCAGCTTACCAGGGGTGAACACCGGGGAG.

This clone was detected ten times or more. The CDR3 end falls 3 residues outside the read, so it is completed with the germline J gene. The rearrangement joins TRBV10-3 to TRBJ1-5, with D maybe TRBD1 (5 bases). CDR1 and CDR2 (germline): ENHRY, SYGVKD. V was clipped by 6 bases and J by 5 bases, with 8 bases between them. The CDR3 runs to 12 residues. CDR3 bases read: TGTGCCATCAGGGGCAGGGATCAGCCC. Translation: CAIRGRDQP. The full CDR3 is CAIRGRDQPQHF.

This clone was counted ten times or more. Read coverage stops 3 residues before the CDR3 terminus; the germline J gene supplies the remainder. The chain carries TRBV10-3 and TRBJ2-4; 10 bases line up with TRBD1. Germline CDR1 ENHRY, CDR2 SYGVKD. This CDR3 has 15 residues. The V gene end was trimmed by 2 bases and the J gene end by 8 bases; junction bases not matched to a gene: 6. CDR3 amino acids: CAISEPTGGNDIQYF. Incomplete CDR3 DNA: TGTGCCATCAGTGAGCCGACAGGGGGCAACGACATT.

Many counts were recorded for this clone. The CDR3 goes on 3 residues after the read ends, and that part is filled in from the germline J gene. J is TRBJ2-1 and V is TRBV28; D not resolved. The CDR3 sequence is 16 residues long. With 2 bases removed from V and 4 bases from J, the gap between germline ends came to 15 bases. Germline CDR1 reads MDHEN; CDR2 reads SYDVKM. The sequenced part of the CDR3 DNA is TGTGCCAGCAGTTTAGAAACCGGGTTTAGATACAATGAG. Translation gives CASSLETGFRYNE. From start to end, the CDR3 is CASSLETGFRYNEQFF.

This clone has a count of ten or more. The read ends 3 residues early relative to the CDR3; the germline J gene fills the gap. The chain joins TRBV2 to TRBJ1-1, with D possibly matching TRBD1 (5 bases). The germline V gene has CDR1 SNHLY and CDR2 FYNNEI. Deletions cut 6 bases from V and 1 base from J, with 15 bases between. The CDR3 runs 15 residues. The covered CDR3 bases are TGTGCCAGCAGGGGCCAGGGACTCCGGAACACTGAA. Its protein product is CASRGQGLRNTE. The whole CDR3 protein is CASRGQGLRNTEAFF. The full variable domain, rest sourced from reference TRBV2 and TRBJ1-1, is EPEVTQTPSHQVTQMGQEVILRCVPISNHLYFYWYRQILGQKVEFLVSFYNNEISEKSEIFDDQFSVERPDGSNFTLKIRSTKLEDSAMYFCASRGQGLRNTEAFFGQGTRLTVV.

At least ten counts were recorded for this clone. The read is 3 residues too short to cover the CDR3 end, so that end is filled in from the germline J gene. The V call is TRBV19, the J call TRBJ2-7; 10 bases line up with TRBD2. The CDR3 covers 15 residues. V dropped 4 bases and J dropped 3; count of bases not matched to a gene: 6. Germline CDR1 and CDR2: LNHDA and SQIVND (reference sequence). The CDR3 region is CASSTQTSGYYEQYF. Incomplete CDR3 DNA: TGTGCCAGTAGTACCCAGACTAGCGGGTACTACGAG. Variable domain in full (rest from reference TRBV19 and TRBJ2-7): DGGITQSPKYLFRKEGQNVTLSCEQNLNHDAMYWYRQDPGQGLRLIYYSQIVNDFQKGDIAEGYSVSREKKESFPLTVTSAQKNPTAFYLCASSTQTSGYYEQYFGPGTRLTVT.

This clone was seen at least ten times. The read is 3 residues too short to cover the CDR3 end, so that end is filled in from the germline J gene. The gene calls are TRBV29-1 and TRBJ2-5; possibly TRBD2 for D (6 bases). Germline CDR1 reads SQVTM; CDR2 reads ANQGSEA. The CDR3 is 11 residues long. V was pared by 4 bases and J by 4 bases, with 7 bases between. Partial CDR3 DNA: TGCAGCGTTGTGGAGGGAGAGACC. It yields the protein CSVVEGET. The complete CDR3 sequence is CSVVEGETQYF.

This clone appeared many times. The read finishes 3 residues shy of the CDR3 end, and the germline J gene is used to complete it. This chain connects TRBV7-2 to TRBJ2-5; maybe TRBD1 (8 bases). The germline V and J ends were trimmed by 5 bases and 5 bases, with 15 bases remaining between them. Germline-derived CDR1 and CDR2 are SGHTA and FQGNSA. The CDR3 is 14 amino acids. The DNA read from the CDR3 is TGTGCCAGCAGCAACGGACAGGGAGGGGAGACC. Amino acids: CASSNGQGGET. The CDR3 as a whole reads CASSNGQGGETQYF.

This clone was found many times. The read halts 3 residues ahead of the CDR3 end, with the missing end drawn from the germline J gene. This sequence joins TRBV5-1 and TRBJ2-3, with TRBD2 matching 12 bases. The CDR3 has 16 amino acids. The germline CDR1 and CDR2 sequences are SGHRS and YFSETQ. The J segment lost 2 bases and the V segment lost 3 bases, leaving 4 bases of the junction unmatched. The part of the CDR3 DNA that was read is TGCGCCAGCAGCTCAGGACTAGCGGGGAACACAGATACG. Amino acid sequence: CASSSGLAGNTDT. The entire CDR3 is CASSSGLAGNTDTQYF.

This clone was observed many times. The read finishes 3 residues shy of the CDR3 end, and the germline J gene is used to complete it. V is TRBV6-1 and J is TRBJ2-7, with D unclear. With 3 bases removed from V and 0 bases from J, the gap between germline ends came to 12 bases. The CDR3 loop spans 15 amino acids. Germline CDR1 MNHNS, CDR2 SASEGT. Here the CDR3 reads CASSDRHSYSYEQYF. CDR3 DNA, as far as it was read: TGTGCCAGCAGTGACAGACACTCTTACTCCTACGAG.

This clone has at least ten counts. The DNA ends 3 residues before the CDR3 does, and the rest of the CDR3 is filled in from the germline J gene. This chain links TRBV10-1 with TRBJ2-1; TRBD2 matches 13 bases. This CDR3 is 16 amino acids long. Unmatched junction bases numbered 6, after V lost 2 bases and J lost 8 bases. From germline, CDR1 is WNHNN and CDR2 SYGVQD (reference sequence). The CDR3 here is CASSEPGLAGVDEQFF. The CDR3 DNA, read in part, is TGCGCCAGCAGTGAGCCCGGACTAGCGGGAGTCGATGAG.

This clone was observed at least ten times. The read terminates 3 residues ahead of where the CDR3 ends, so the germline J gene completes it. The chain combines TRBV18 with TRBJ2-1; the D gene is possibly TRBD2 (6 bases). V was clipped by 5 bases and J by 2 bases, with 7 bases between them. From germline, CDR1 is KGHSH and CDR2 LQKENI. The length of the CDR3 is 13 residues. The CDR3 region is CASSIAAYNEQFF. The covered CDR3 bases are TGTGCCAGCTCAATAGCGGCCTACAATGAG.

This clone was detected many times. The read halts 3 residues ahead of the CDR3 end, with the missing end drawn from the germline J gene. This chain uses TRBV5-1 with TRBJ2-1; 7 nucleotides agree with TRBD2. V gave up 2 bases and J gave up 2 bases; unmatched junction bases: 13. The germline CDR1 and CDR2 sequences are SGHRS and YFSETQ. This CDR3 comprises 18 residues. The CDR3: CASSFITSAENPYNEQFF. The sequenced CDR3 bases are TGCGCCAGCAGCTTTATCACTAGCGCCGAGAATCCCTACAATGAG.

This clone occurred many times. The CDR3 end is not reached by the read, which stops 3 residues before it; the germline J gene fills it in. V and J are TRBV20-1 and TRBJ2-7; the match to TRBD2 covers 8 bases. CDR1 DFQATT and CDR2 SNEGSKA come from the germline V gene (reference sequence). The CDR3 has 14 amino acids. The sequenced part of the CDR3 DNA is TGCAGCATCTCCAGGGCGGGGGGCTACCACGAG. Translated, it gives CSISRAGGYHE. The CDR3 as a whole reads CSISRAGGYHEQYF.

This clone has ten or more counts. The read ends 3 residues shy of where the CDR3 ends; the end is completed using the germline J gene. V usage is TRBV7-3 and J usage is TRBJ2-3; TRBD1 is a possible D gene (6 bases). This CDR3 is 15 amino acids long. The V end was cut by 3 bases, the J end by 1 base, with 11 bases between. In germline, CDR1 is SGHTA, CDR2 FQGTGA. The CDR3 is CASSFRSGGTDTQYF. The covered CDR3 bases are TGTGCCAGCAGCTTTCGTTCAGGGGGCACAGATACG.

This clone has at least ten counts. The CDR3 end is not reached by the read, which stops 3 residues before it; the germline J gene fills it in. The chain recombines TRBV30 with TRBJ1-1; 10 bases are a match to TRBD1. This CDR3 comprises 15 residues. Germline CDR1 and CDR2: GTSNPN and SVGIG (reference sequence). Trimming took 4 bases from V and 5 from J; bases not matched to a gene: 10. CDR3 protein: CAWKGQGSHITEAFF. CDR3 DNA, as far as it was read: TGTGCCTGGAAGGGACAGGGGAGCCATATTACTGAA.

This clone appeared many times. Read data end 3 residues before the CDR3 end; the end is taken from the germline J gene. The chain recombines TRBV13 with TRBJ1-2; no firm D call. Trimming left V 2 bases short and J 4 bases short, with 17 bases between. The length of the CDR3 is 16 residues. Germline assignment: CDR1 PRHDT and CDR2 FYEKMQ (reference sequence). The sequenced CDR3 bases are TGTGCCAGCAGCTTAAGCAACCGAAGGGTTACCTATGGC. Encoded protein: CASSLSNRRVTYG. The whole CDR3 protein reads CASSLSNRRVTYGYTF.